These 29 T cell receptor beta chains were sequenced from one sample in a study of blood T cell repertoires in COVID-19. Measured with immunoSEQ multiplex PCR; TCRdb has only the in-frame clones, and not every one. Here the sample spans about 190,000 clones, more than 75% being singletons. Material for sequencing was peripheral blood. The receptors stem from a woman aged 55-75 years with COVID-19, enrolled during active disease.

This clone was detected only once. V and J are TRBV2 and TRBJ2-7, with 10 bases matching TRBD2. After removal of 4 bases from V and 5 bases from J, the junction contained 5 bases not matched to a gene. The germline CDR1 and CDR2 sequences are SNHLY and FYNNEI. This CDR3 comprises 14 residues. The CDR3 loop reads CASSGTSGLNEQYF. The CDR3 nucleotides read TGTGCCAGCAGTGGGACTAGCGGCCTCAACGAGCAGTACTTC.

The V call is TRBV9, the J call TRBJ1-2; possible D gene TRBD1, 5 bases. In germline, CDR1 is SGDLS, CDR2 YYNGEE. The CDR3 extends over 16 amino acids. V was clipped by 3 bases and J by 6 bases, with 21 bases between them. DNA of the CDR3: TGTGCCAGCAGCGCCCGACTCAGGGCTTCGGAGAATGGCTACACCTTC. The encoded protein is CASSARLRASENGYTF.

The CDR3 loop reads CASSRRRGNEKLFF. The CDR3, as DNA: TGTGCCAGCAGCCGCCGCAGGGGAAATGAAAAACTGTTTTTT. This chain joins TRBV3-1 (or the pseudogene TRBV3-2) and TRBJ1-4; TRBD1 might be the D (6 bases). The germline gives CDR1 LGHDT, CDR2 YNNKEL (reference sequence). The CDR3 has 14 amino acids. V dropped 4 bases and J dropped 5 bases, with 11 bases sitting between them.

This chain connects TRBV5-4 to TRBJ2-5; 9 bases are shared with TRBD2. From germline, CDR1 is SGHNT and CDR2 YYREEE (reference sequence). V lost 5 bases and J lost 5; bases outside the gene matches: 13. The CDR3 extends over 16 amino acids. CDR3 in DNA: TGTGCCAGCAGGGCCCGAAGGGCGGGAGGGCAGGAGACCCAGTACTTC. Residues: CASRARRAGGQETQYF.

The chain couples TRBV7-2 to TRBJ1-2, with D possibly being TRBD1 (5 bases). V lost 5 bases and J 4 bases, leaving 17 bases between the germline ends. CDR3 length equals 15 residues. Germline-derived CDR1 and CDR2 are SGHTA and FQGNSA. CDR3 sequence reads: CASSPTRGLIYGYTF. CDR3 DNA sequence: TGTGCCAGCAGCCCCACTCGGGGGTTGATCTATGGCTACACCTTC.

This clone was counted a few times. The chain has TRBV30 and TRBJ2-7, with D tentatively TRBD2 (6 bases). Trimming removed 5 bases from V and 0 bases from J, with 8 bases in between. The CDR3 runs 12 residues. The germline gives CDR1 GTSNPN, CDR2 SVGIG (reference sequence). The CDR3 nucleotides read TGTGCCTGGGCGGGACTCTCCTACGAGCAGTACTTC. This codes for CAWAGLSYEQYF.

The rearrangement uses TRBV4-1 and TRBJ2-2; D is perhaps TRBD1 (5 bases). The CDR3 loop spans 16 amino acids. Germline CDR1 reads MGHRA; CDR2 reads YSYEKL. Trimming stripped 3 bases from V and 5 bases from J, with 16 bases between. The CDR3 loop reads CASSQLPTGVTGELFF. CDR3 sequence (DNA): TGCGCCAGCAGCCAGCTTCCAACAGGAGTAACCGGGGAGCTGTTTTTT.

The J gene is TRBJ1-1, the V gene TRBV28, with 9 bases matching TRBD1. Germline CDR1 and CDR2: MDHEN and SYDVKM. The CDR3 length is 14 residues. V lost 4 bases to trimming and J lost 5 bases; unmatched junction nucleotides: 5. CDR3 nucleotide sequence: TGTGCCAGCAGTTCCACAGGGGGCAGTACTGAAGCTTTCTTT. It yields the protein CASSSTGGSTEAFF.

The CDR3 DNA follows: TGTGCCAGCAGCCAAGAAAGGAGCGGGAGGGATAACACCGGGGAGCTGTTTTTT. The encoded protein is CASSQERSGRDNTGELFF. The chain recombines TRBV4-2 with TRBJ2-2, with 10 bases matching TRBD2. With 0 bases clipped from V and 2 bases from J, the junction kept 6 bases outside the gene matches. The CDR3 length is 18 residues. Per the germline V gene, CDR1 is LGHNA and CDR2 is YNFKEQ.

The chain uses TRBV6-1 and TRBJ2-1; the D gene is possibly TRBD2 (7 bases). V was pared by 0 bases and J by 6 bases, with 9 bases between. The CDR3 has 14 amino acids. Germline values: CDR1 MNHNS, CDR2 SASEGT. The CDR3 here is CASSEAGGRNEQFF. CDR3 sequence (DNA): TGTGCCAGCAGTGAAGCGGGGGGGCGCAATGAGCAGTTCTTC.

The genes are TRBV5-1 and TRBJ2-3; 8 bases map to TRBD2. The CDR3 sequence is 14 residues long. CDR1 and CDR2 (germline): SGHRS, YFSETQ. The V segment lost 3 bases and the J segment 5 bases; nucleotides outside the gene matches: 5. CDR3 loop: CASSWAGGQDTQYF. DNA for the CDR3: TGCGCCAGCAGCTGGGCGGGGGGACAAGATACGCAGTATTTT.

The chain combines TRBV12-1 with TRBJ2-7; the table's D call of TRBD2 was not tested on the DNA. TRBV12-1 is labeled a pseudogene. The CDR3 spans 20 residues. In nucleotides, the CDR3 is TGTGCCAGCAGCTTTTCGGACCGGGACTATTATCTACGATACCCCCACGAGCAGTACTTC. It translates to CASSFSDRDYYLRYPHEQYF.

This sequence joins TRBV5-5 and TRBJ2-1, with a possible D match to TRBD1 (5 bases). Germline V gene data show CDR1 as SGHKS and CDR2 as YYEKEE (reference sequence). The V end lost 1 base, the J end lost 2 bases, and 7 bases lay between the germline ends. This CDR3 is built from 14 residues. The CDR3: CASSLRQTYNEQFF. The CDR3 nucleotides read TGTGCCAGCAGCTTGAGACAGACCTACAATGAGCAGTTCTTC. Supplemented by reference TRBV5-5 and TRBJ2-1, the full variable domain reads DAGVTQSPTHLIKTRGQQVTLRCSPISGHKSVSWYQQVLGQGPQFIFQYYEKEERGRGNFPDRFSARQFPNYSSELNVNALLLGDSALYLCASSLRQTYNEQFFGPGTRLTVL.

The gene calls are TRBV15 and TRBJ2-1; 9 positions agree with TRBD1. J lost 6 bases, V lost 6 bases, and 9 bases had no gene match. The CDR3 contains 15 residues. The germline V gene encodes CDR1 LNHNV and CDR2 YYDKDF (reference sequence). The CDR3 reads CATSPDRGHLNEQFF. As DNA, the CDR3 is TGTGCCACCAGTCCGGACAGGGGCCACCTCAATGAGCAGTTCTTC. The entire variable domain, with the rest obtained from reference TRBV15 and TRBJ2-1, is as follows: DAMVIQNPRYQVTQFGKPVTLSCSQTLNHNVMYWYQQKSSQAPKLLFHYYDKDFNNEADTPDNFQSRRPNTSFCFLDIRSPGLGDTAMYLCATSPDRGHLNEQFFGPGTRLTVL.

The chain uses TRBV6-5 and TRBJ1-5; possibly TRBD1 for D (6 bases). The CDR3 runs to 13 residues. Germline CDR1 and CDR2: MNHEY and SVGAGI. The V end was cut by 8 bases, the J end by 9 bases, with 17 bases between. For the CDR3, the DNA is TGTGCCAGCTCCCGGACTCAGGGGATGCCCCAGCATTTT. Translation: CASSRTQGMPQHF.

This clone was detected only a few times. The genes are TRBV3-1 (or the pseudogene TRBV3-2) and TRBJ2-7; D remains ambiguous. CDR1 and CDR2 (germline): LGHDT, YNNKEL (reference sequence). V was pared by 3 bases and J by 4 bases, with 4 bases between. The CDR3 is 11 residues long. CDR3 loop: CASSHGYEQYF. The CDR3 DNA reads TGTGCCAGCAGCCACGGGTACGAGCAGTACTTC.

The V and J genes are TRBV9 and TRBJ2-3; TRBD2 matches at 9 bases. This CDR3 spans 15 amino acids. V was clipped by 2 bases and J by 6 bases; unmatched bases: 7. Germline V gene lookup returns CDR1 SGDLS and CDR2 YYNGEE. In DNA, the CDR3 is TGTGCCAGCAGCGTGCGGGAGGGGGCAGCGGATACGCAGTATTTT. The encoded protein is CASSVREGAADTQYF.

V is TRBV6-6 and J is TRBJ2-7; TRBD1 matches at 8 bases. The CDR3 is made up of 14 amino acids. Germline V gives CDR1 MNHNY, CDR2 SVGAGI (reference sequence). With V trimmed by 7 bases and J by 5 bases, 10 bases remained unmatched. The CDR3 DNA reads TGTGCCAGCACTACCGGGACAGGTTCGGACGAGCAGTACTTC. It encodes CASTTGTGSDEQYF.

This chain uses TRBV29-1 with TRBJ2-7, with TRBD1 identical over 8 bases. This CDR3 region has 12 residues. CDR1 is SQVTM and CDR2 is ANQGSEA in the germline V gene. The trim removed 7 bases at V and 4 bases at J, leaving 6 bases unmatched. The CDR3 DNA follows: TGCAGCGCTCAGGGGGCTTTATACGAGCAGTACTTC. This translates into CSAQGALYEQYF.

The chain has TRBV7-9 and TRBJ2-5; 13 nucleotides match TRBD2. With V trimmed by 7 bases and J by 1 base, 3 bases remained unmatched. From germline, CDR1 is SEHNR and CDR2 FQNEAQ (reference sequence). This CDR3 contains 15 residues. The CDR3: CASTRTSGSQETQYF. The CDR3 coding sequence is TGTGCCAGCACCAGGACTAGCGGGAGCCAAGAGACCCAGTACTTC.

The chain carries TRBV19 and TRBJ1-2, with no clear D. Germline loops: CDR1 LNHDA, CDR2 SQIVND (reference sequence). Trimming stripped 7 bases from V and 4 bases from J, with 10 bases between. The CDR3 sequence is 12 residues long. The CDR3 here is CASMRGTYGYTF. Written as DNA, the CDR3 is TGTGCCAGTATGCGGGGTACCTATGGCTACACCTTC. Full variable domain (outside the CDR3, taken from reference TRBV19 and TRBJ1-2): DGGITQSPKYLFRKEGQNVTLSCEQNLNHDAMYWYRQDPGQGLRLIYYSQIVNDFQKGDIAEGYSVSREKKESFPLTVTSAQKNPTAFYLCASMRGTYGYTFGSGTRLTVV.

The chain combines TRBV11-3 with TRBJ2-1; D might be TRBD1 (6 bases). The ends were cut back, 1 base at V and 4 bases at J, with 11 bases in the middle. The CDR3 is 15 amino acids. Germline V lookup: CDR1 SGHNT, CDR2 YENEEA. The CDR3 DNA sequence: TGTGCCAGCAGCTTAGCGGGGACACATTACAATGAGCAGTTCTTC. Amino acids: CASSLAGTHYNEQFF.

The rearrangement links TRBV4-2 to TRBJ1-4; D is unresolved. Trimming stripped 1 base from V and 6 bases from J, with 15 bases between. The CDR3 length is 16 residues. CDR1 LGHNA and CDR2 YNFKEQ come from the germline V gene. CDR3 sequence reads: CASSQGGWGWDEKLFF. The CDR3 region has the DNA TGTGCCAGCAGCCAAGGCGGGTGGGGATGGGATGAAAAACTGTTTTTT.

The chain joins TRBV29-1 to TRBJ2-1, with TRBD2 as a possible D gene (6 bases). The CDR3 consists of 15 residues. Trimming removed 4 bases at V and 4 bases at J, with 17 bases between. Germline V gives CDR1 SQVTM, CDR2 ANQGSEA. The DNA of the CDR3 is TGCAGCGTTGGGCGGTCAGCCGGGGGTTACAATGAGCAGTTCTTC. Translated, it gives CSVGRSAGGYNEQFF.

The chain is built from TRBV3-1 (or the pseudogene TRBV3-2) and TRBJ2-5, with a tentative D call TRBD2 (7 bases). Per germline, CDR1 LGHDT and CDR2 YNNKEL (reference sequence). The CDR3 is 14 residues long. Trimming left V 4 bases short and J 4 bases short, with 13 bases between. In DNA, the CDR3 is TGTGCCAGCAGCCTAGGGGGGGTGGCAGAGACCCAGTACTTC. It translates to CASSLGGVAETQYF.

The chain recombines TRBV6-5 with TRBJ1-2; 7 bases fit TRBD1. The V gene end was trimmed by 7 bases and the J gene end by 5 bases; junction bases not matched to a gene: 10. The length of the CDR3 is 14 residues. CDR1 and CDR2 from the germline V gene are MNHEY and SVGAGI. The chain's CDR3 is CASKEGANSYGYTF. In nucleotides, the CDR3 is TGTGCCAGCAAGGAGGGGGCGAACTCTTATGGCTACACCTTC.

The V and J genes are TRBV19 and TRBJ2-2, with 10 bases identical to TRBD1. The length of the CDR3 is 16 residues. Trimming took 7 bases from V and 0 from J; bases not matched to a gene: 5. Per germline, CDR1 LNHDA and CDR2 SQIVND (reference sequence). The DNA of the CDR3 is TGTGCCAGTAAATCTGGACAGGGGGCGAACACCGGGGAGCTGTTTTTT. It codes for CASKSGQGANTGELFF.

This clone was seen only a few times. The chain links TRBV3-1 (or the pseudogene TRBV3-2) to TRBJ1-6; 7 bases are a match to TRBD1. The length of the CDR3 is 13 residues. From germline, CDR1 is LGHDT and CDR2 YNNKEL (reference sequence). With 5 bases clipped from V and 10 bases from J, the junction kept 5 bases outside the gene matches. The CDR3 nucleotides are TGTGCCAGCAGCGGACAGGTGGGATCACCCCTCCACTTT. This sequence encodes CASSGQVGSPLHF.

This chain links TRBV19 with TRBJ1-2, with TRBD1 as a possible D gene (6 bases). The CDR3 covers 17 residues. The V gene lost 5 bases and the J gene lost 4 bases, with 23 bases spanning the gap. Per germline, CDR1 LNHDA and CDR2 SQIVND (reference sequence). The CDR3 reads CASSSSGAGLRGYGYTF. The CDR3 DNA is TGTGCCAGTAGTTCATCAGGGGCCGGATTGCGCGGCTATGGCTACACCTTC. Supplemented by reference TRBV19 and TRBJ1-2, the full variable domain reads DGGITQSPKYLFRKEGQNVTLSCEQNLNHDAMYWYRQDPGQGLRLIYYSQIVNDFQKGDIAEGYSVSREKKESFPLTVTSAQKNPTAFYLCASSSSGAGLRGYGYTFGSGTRLTVV.